A single sample is the source of the 22 T cell receptor beta chains below, sequenced in a study of T cell changes during pregnancy in multiple sclerosis. TCRdb's copy holds only in-frame clones and misses some; the assay was immunoSEQ multiplex PCR. Of under 90,000 clones listed, roughly 94% were seen once; the top ten hold 0.8% to 1%. The sample in question was peripheral blood, obtained in the second trimester of pregnancy. All receptors come from a female donor in good health, enrolled as a control in a pregnancy study.

V gene TRBV13 combines with J gene TRBJ2-3; 10 bases fit TRBD2. V shed 5 bases, J shed 0 bases, and the junction held 2 bases outside the gene matches. CDR3 length: 15 residues. Per germline, CDR1 PRHDT and CDR2 FYEKMQ (reference sequence). This CDR3 reads CASSRSGRSTDTQYF. The CDR3 DNA reads as TGTGCCAGCAGCCGTAGCGGGAGGAGCACAGATACGCAGTATTTT.

This chain connects TRBV28 to TRBJ1-5; D is unresolved. CDR3 length: 18 residues. V was pared by 2 bases and J by 0 bases, with 17 bases between. Per the germline V gene, CDR1 is MDHEN and CDR2 is SYDVKM. CDR3 bases: TGTGCCAGCAGTTTACCCCATACGAGCTCCCATAGCAATCAGCCCCAGCATTTT. The encoded protein is CASSLPHTSSHSNQPQHF.

The V call is TRBV27, the J call TRBJ2-3, with 13 bases matching TRBD2. Germline lookup yields CDR1 MNHEY and CDR2 SMNVEV (reference sequence). CDR3 length equals 17 residues. Trimming took 7 bases from V and 1 from J; bases not matched to a gene: 8. The CDR3 reads CASTRTSGRGGTDTQYF. CDR3 bases: TGTGCCAGCACCCGGACTAGCGGGAGAGGGGGCACAGATACGCAGTATTTT.

V gene TRBV5-1 combines with J gene TRBJ2-1, with 10 bases lining up with TRBD2. The CDR3 is made up of 15 amino acids. V trimming: 3 bases; J trimming: 7 bases; junction bases outside the gene matches: 7. CDR1 and CDR2 from the germline V gene are SGHRS and YFSETQ. The DNA for the CDR3 is TGCGCCAGCAGCTCCCTAGCGGGAGTATGGAATGAGCAGTTCTTC. Its translation is CASSSLAGVWNEQFF.

The chain employs TRBV1 and TRBJ2-2; no check of the table's D call, TRBD2, against the DNA was made. TRBV1 represents a pseudogene. This CDR3 is 19 amino acids long. The CDR3 loop is CTSSQAHSPSGRTTGELFF. CDR3 nucleotide sequence: TGCACCAGCAGCCAAGCCCATAGTCCTAGCGGGAGGACCACCGGGGAGCTGTTTTTT.

CDR3 region: CASREQGIIHGYTF. DNA for the CDR3: TGTGCCAGCAGGGAACAGGGGATCATTCATGGCTACACCTTC. The genes are TRBV5-4 and TRBJ1-2, with 7 positions matching TRBD1. This CDR3 contains 14 residues. Germline trimming cut 5 bases from V and 6 bases from J; bases unmatched to any gene: 10. CDR1 is SGHNT and CDR2 is YYREEE in the germline V gene (reference sequence).

The genes are TRBV5-6 and TRBJ2-7; 8 nucleotides line up with TRBD1. V lost 4 bases to trimming and J lost 2 bases; unmatched junction nucleotides: 5. Germline loops: CDR1 SGHDT, CDR2 YYEEEE. The CDR3 contains 14 residues. CDR3 DNA sequence: TGTGCCAGCAGCCTTGACAGGGGAGCCTACGAGCAGTACTTC. Protein: CASSLDRGAYEQYF.

The rearrangement uses TRBV9 and TRBJ1-1; no definite D call. V dropped 0 bases and J dropped 6 bases, with 3 bases sitting between them. This CDR3 is 11 amino acids long. The germline gives CDR1 SGDLS, CDR2 YYNGEE. In DNA form, the CDR3 reads TGTGCCAGCAGCGTAGCGGCTGAAGCTTTCTTT. Translation: CASSVAAEAFF.

A few counts support this clone. The chain links TRBV27 to TRBJ1-5, with D hard to call. The CDR3 is made up of 14 amino acids. The germline V gene encodes CDR1 MNHEY and CDR2 SMNVEV (reference sequence). V was cut by 2 bases and J by 5 bases, with 10 bases left in between. In DNA, the CDR3 is TGTGCCAGCAGTTTAATTATCGGGGATCAGCCCCAGCATTTT. It codes for CASSLIIGDQPQHF.

The chain uses TRBV28 and TRBJ2-1, with D possibly TRBD1 on 5 matching bases. V lost 5 bases and J 0 bases, leaving 14 bases between the germline ends. This CDR3 region has 16 residues. Germline CDR1 MDHEN, CDR2 SYDVKM. CDR3 nucleotide sequence: TGTGCCAGCAGTACACTGACAGAGAGCTCCTACAATGAGCAGTTCTTC. Protein: CASSTLTESSYNEQFF.

The J gene is TRBJ1-1, the V gene TRBV19; D uncertain. Trimming cost V 7 bases and J 1 base, with 16 bases left between them. CDR1 and CDR2 from the germline V gene are LNHDA and SQIVND (reference sequence). The CDR3 consists of 15 residues. The chain's CDR3 is CASIMSGGANTEAFF. CDR3 DNA sequence: TGTGCCAGTATCATGAGTGGAGGTGCGAACACTGAAGCTTTCTTT.

The chain joins TRBV18 to TRBJ2-3; tentatively, D is TRBD2 (6 bases). The CDR3 loop spans 15 amino acids. Germline lookup yields CDR1 KGHSH and CDR2 LQKENI. Trimming took 5 bases from V and 0 from J, leaving 12 bases between them. For the CDR3, the DNA is TGTGCCAGCTCATCCTCGGGACTTAGCACAGATACGCAGTATTTT. Its protein is CASSSSGLSTDTQYF.

The rearrangement uses TRBV7-9 and TRBJ1-3, with 7 bases identical to TRBD1. This CDR3 contains 13 residues. CDR1 is SEHNR and CDR2 is FQNEAQ in the germline V gene (reference sequence). Trimming at V came to 6 bases and at J to 3 bases, leaving 2 bases not matched to a gene. The CDR3 protein is CASRDRVGNTIYF. The DNA of the CDR3 is TGTGCCAGCAGAGACAGGGTTGGAAACACCATATATTTT.

The J gene is TRBJ2-5, the V gene TRBV6-5; no reliable D call. Looked up from germline, CDR1 is MNHEY and CDR2 is SVGAGI. The CDR3 has 13 amino acids. V was shortened by 2 bases and J by 2 bases, with 6 bases between the two germline ends. The CDR3 DNA reads as TGTGCCAGCAGTTACAGCCTTCAAGAGACCCAGTACTTC. Its protein is CASSYSLQETQYF.

CDR3 bases: TGTGCCAGCAGTCCCCGCACCGGCGGCGAGCAGTACTTC. This translates into CASSPRTGGEQYF. V gene TRBV2 combines with J gene TRBJ2-7; the D is unclear. The germline CDR1 and CDR2 sequences are SNHLY and FYNNEI. V lost 5 bases and J lost 6, with 14 bases in between. The length of the CDR3 is 13 residues.

A single count supports this clone. CDR3: CASSQGTEPIYGYTF. CDR3 nucleotides: TGTGCCAGCAGCCAAGGGACAGAGCCGATCTATGGCTACACCTTC. The chain links TRBV7-2 to TRBJ1-2; TRBD1 agrees at 7 bases. V trimming: 5 bases; J trimming: 4 bases; junction bases outside the gene matches: 10. The CDR3 runs 15 residues. Germline CDR1 SGHTA, CDR2 FQGNSA.

The chain carries TRBV10-2 and TRBJ1-5; D gene uncertain. The CDR3 length is 15 residues. V lost 4 bases and J lost 3, with 13 bases in between. Germline CDR1 and CDR2: WSHSY and SAAADI. In DNA form, the CDR3 reads TGCGCCAGCAGTGGCGGTCGTGGTAACAATCAGCCCCAGCATTTT. Translated, it gives CASSGGRGNNQPQHF.

The rearrangement joins TRBV2 to TRBJ2-5; 7 bases fit TRBD1. Germline assignment: CDR1 SNHLY and CDR2 FYNNEI. The length of the CDR3 is 13 residues. J was trimmed by 4 bases and V by 6 bases; bases with no gene match: 5. This chain's CDR3 is CASREGAGETQYF. CDR3 nucleotide sequence: TGTGCCAGCAGAGAGGGGGCGGGAGAGACCCAGTACTTC.

There are a few counts of this clone. The chain employs TRBV7-2 and TRBJ2-7, with 10 bases identical to TRBD2. Germline V CDR1 and CDR2: SGHTA, FQGNSA. V shed 3 bases and J 3 bases; nucleotides not matched to a gene: 2. This CDR3 spans 14 amino acids. CDR3 bases: TGTGCCAGCAGCTTCGCTAGCGGGAGCTACGAGCAGTACTTC. Its translation: CASSFASGSYEQYF.

About this clone: The sample has other DNA sequences that encode this CDR3 too. The rearrangement links TRBV2 to TRBJ1-5; the D gene is possibly TRBD1 (6 bases). Germline CDR1 is SNHLY and CDR2 is FYNNEI. The CDR3 is 14 residues long. Trimming cost V 1 base and J 5 bases, with 9 bases left between them. The CDR3 here is CASSEGRGHQPQHF. Written as DNA, the CDR3 is TGTGCCAGCAGTGAAGGCAGGGGCCATCAGCCCCAGCATTTT.

V gene TRBV7-9 combines with J gene TRBJ2-7, with TRBD2 as a possible D gene (5 bases). The V and J ends lost 2 bases and 1 base respectively, with 9 bases between them. Germline CDR1 reads SEHNR; CDR2 reads FQNEAQ (reference sequence). The CDR3 sequence is 14 residues long. The CDR3 region is CASSLMSGSYEQYF. CDR3 DNA sequence: TGTGCCAGCAGCTTAATGTCGGGGTCCTACGAGCAGTACTTC. The full variable domain, its missing parts supplied by reference TRBV7-9 and TRBJ2-7, is DTGVSQNPRHKITKRGQNVTFRCDPISEHNRLYWYRQTLGQGPEFLTYFQNEAQLEKSRLLSDRFSAERPKGSFSTLEIQRTEQGDSAMYLCASSLMSGSYEQYFGPGTRLTVT.

The chain carries TRBV7-9 and TRBJ1-5; no reliable D call. CDR3 length equals 15 residues. Trimming cost V 4 bases and J 1 base, with 11 bases left between them. Germline V lookup: CDR1 SEHNR, CDR2 FQNEAQ (reference sequence). The CDR3 here is CASSSLTGSNQPQHF. The CDR3 nucleotides read TGTGCCAGCAGCTCTCTGACGGGGAGCAATCAGCCCCAGCATTTT. The whole variable domain, filled in from reference TRBV7-9 and TRBJ1-5, reads DTGVSQNPRHKITKRGQNVTFRCDPISEHNRLYWYRQTLGQGPEFLTYFQNEAQLEKSRLLSDRFSAERPKGSFSTLEIQRTEQGDSAMYLCASSSLTGSNQPQHFGDGTRLSIL.